One sample yielded the 27 T cell receptor beta chains listed below, sequenced in a study of blood T cells in healthy people across ages. Together with a sample-barcoded 5' primer, a J-beta primer mix was included in a second PCR lasting about 7 to 11 cycles. TCRdb recomputed calls from the 5' RACE reads with MiXCR, one row per CDR3 protein. Seen here are about 1.4 million distinct CDR3 sequences, around 59% observed once, and the top ten hold 6.5% to 8%. What was sequenced was blood. The origin of the receptors is a man between 18 and 35 years old in good health.

J is TRBJ1-5 and V is TRBV9; D gene unclear. V dropped 3 bases and J dropped 6 bases, with 13 bases sitting between them. This CDR3 spans 14 amino acids. Germline CDR1 SGDLS, CDR2 YYNGEE. The CDR3 loop is CASSGGNSGQPQHF. In DNA, the CDR3 is TGTGCCAGCAGCGGAGGAAACTCCGGTCAGCCCCAGCATTTT.

V gene TRBV20-1 combines with J gene TRBJ2-4; D tentatively reads TRBD1 or TRBD2 (7 bases each). Trimming left V 6 bases short and J 13 bases short, with 28 bases between. CDR3 length: 15 residues. Germline CDR1 reads DFQATT; CDR2 reads SNEGSKA (reference sequence). The CDR3 is CSAQGGGQFLGQQYF. CDR3 bases: TGCAGTGCACAGGGAGGGGGACAGTTCCTCGGGCAGCAGTACTTC.

The genes are TRBV20-1 and TRBJ2-1; 11 bases are shared with TRBD1. V lost 5 bases, J lost 10 bases, and 13 bases stayed unmatched. Germline CDR1 and CDR2: DFQATT and SNEGSKA (reference sequence). This CDR3 comprises 15 residues. This CDR3 reads CSAQIWDRGFGEQFF. The CDR3 region has the DNA TGCAGTGCTCAGATTTGGGACAGGGGGTTTGGGGAGCAGTTCTTC.

The sample holds a few counts of this clonotype. The chain's CDR3 is CASSVFLAGTYEQYF. The CDR3 region has the DNA TGCGCCAGCAGCGTATTCCTAGCGGGGACCTACGAGCAGTACTTC. The chain combines TRBV5-1 with TRBJ2-7; 9 bases line up with TRBD2. The junction had 7 bases not matched to a gene; V was cut back by 4 bases and J by 2 bases. Germline V lookup: CDR1 SGHRS, CDR2 YFSETQ. This CDR3 spans 15 amino acids.

The chain employs TRBV7-9 and TRBJ1-2; D gene ambiguous. This CDR3 contains 16 residues. Germline CDR1 SEHNR, CDR2 FQNEAQ (reference sequence). Deletions cut 1 base from V and 0 bases from J, with 12 bases between. Written as DNA, the CDR3 is TGTGCCAGCAGCTTAGGAACCAACAGAGCTAACTATGGCTACACCTTC. Encoded protein: CASSLGTNRANYGYTF.

This clonotype was detected only a few times. This chain connects TRBV7-2 to TRBJ2-1; D uncertain. CDR3 length equals 15 residues. Deletions cut 1 base from V and 5 bases from J, with 12 bases between. Germline V lookup: CDR1 SGHTA, CDR2 FQGNSA. CDR3 residues: CASSLGPLRHNEQFF. The CDR3, as DNA: TGTGCCAGCAGCTTAGGTCCCTTGCGGCACAATGAGCAGTTCTTC.

This clonotype turned up a few times. This chain links TRBV15 with TRBJ2-7, with a weak D call TRBD1 (5 bases). The J call may be mistaken, given a closer DNA end match to TRBJ2-5. This CDR3 has 15 amino acids. The V gene's germline CDR1 is LNHNV and CDR2 YYDKDF (reference sequence). CDR3 DNA: TGTGCCACCAGCAGCGACCCAGGGTTACAAGAGACCCAGTACTTC. This translates into CATSSDPGLQETQYF.

The J gene is TRBJ2-1, the V gene TRBV6-5, with D perhaps matching TRBD2 (6 bases). This CDR3 is built from 12 residues. Germline values: CDR1 MNHEY, CDR2 SVGAGI. Deletions cut 5 bases from V and 9 bases from J, with 11 bases between. The CDR3 here is CASSRGWGEQFF. CDR3 DNA: TGTGCCAGCAGTCGGGGGTGGGGTGAGCAGTTCTTC.

The chain links TRBV11-2 to TRBJ1-3, with 7 bases identical to TRBD1. The CDR3 has 15 residues. The ends lost 5 bases at V and 4 bases at J; junction bases unmatched: 8. In germline, CDR1 is SGHAT, CDR2 FQNNGV. The CDR3 reads CASSPPGTAGNTIYF. In nucleotides, the CDR3 is TGTGCCAGCAGCCCACCCGGGACAGCGGGAAACACCATATATTTT. Supplemented by reference TRBV11-2 and TRBJ1-3, the full variable domain reads EAGVAQSPRYKIIEKRQSVAFWCNPISGHATLYWYQQILGQGPKLLIQFQNNGVVDDSQLPKDRFSAERLKGVDSTLKIQPAKLEDSAVYLCASSPPGTAGNTIYFGEGSWLTVV.

The rearrangement joins TRBV12-3 or TRBV12-4 to TRBJ2-6, with 12 positions matching TRBD2. With V trimmed by 5 bases and J by 2 bases, 4 bases remained unmatched. There are 17 residues in the CDR3. The CDR3 sequence: CASSMTSGSPGANVLTF. The CDR3 DNA sequence: TGTGCCAGCAGTATGACTAGCGGGAGTCCTGGGGCCAACGTCCTGACTTTC.

This chain uses TRBV6-1 with TRBJ2-1, with D perhaps TRBD1 (5 bases). The V gene's germline CDR1 is MNHNS and CDR2 SASEGT. The V gene lost 7 bases and the J gene lost 0 bases, with 7 bases spanning the gap. The length of the CDR3 is 13 residues. The CDR3 is CASKGNSYNEQFF. The CDR3 bases are TGTGCCAGCAAGGGGAACTCCTACAATGAGCAGTTCTTC.

The chain uses TRBV11-1 and TRBJ2-1, with D perhaps TRBD1 (6 bases). V was clipped by 5 bases and J by 2 bases, with 13 bases between them. Germline CDR1 is SGHAT and CDR2 is FQDESV (reference sequence). This CDR3 has 15 residues. The CDR3 coding sequence is TGTGCCAGCAGCCTGTCGGGACAACCCTACAATGAGCAGTTCTTC. It codes for CASSLSGQPYNEQFF.

The J gene is TRBJ2-3, the V gene TRBV3-1, with D uncertain. CDR3 size: 16 residues. Germline CDR1 is LGHDT and CDR2 is YNNKEL (reference sequence). V shed 0 bases and J shed 3 bases, with 13 bases lying between them. The CDR3 loop reads CASSQEGLVGTDTQYF. The CDR3, as DNA: TGTGCCAGCAGCCAAGAAGGGCTAGTCGGGACAGATACGCAGTATTTT.

The chain couples TRBV9 to TRBJ2-7, with D possibly TRBD2 on 6 matching bases. The CDR3 covers 13 residues. Trimming cost V 0 bases and J 9 bases, with 13 bases left between them. Germline V CDR1 and CDR2: SGDLS, YYNGEE. CDR3 region: CASSVEAGKAQYF. In DNA, the CDR3 is TGTGCCAGCAGCGTAGAGGCGGGGAAAGCGCAGTACTTC. Combining the CDR3 with reference TRBV9 and TRBJ2-7 gives the whole variable domain DSGVTQTPKHLITATGQRVTLRCSPRSGDLSVYWYQQSLDQGLQFLIQYYNGEERAKGNILERFSAQQFPDLHSELNLSSLELGDSALYFCASSVEAGKAQYFGPGTRLTVT.

The chain links TRBV7-9 to TRBJ1-2, with 7 bases identical to TRBD1. The CDR3 consists of 15 residues. Germline V gene sequence: CDR1 SEHNR, CDR2 FQNEAQ (reference sequence). J lost 6 bases, V lost 6 bases, and 13 bases had no gene match. The CDR3 region has the DNA TGTGCCAGCAGATCAAAACTAGGGGGCCGGGATGGCTACACCTTC. Protein sequence: CASRSKLGGRDGYTF. Supplemented by reference TRBV7-9 and TRBJ1-2, the full variable domain reads DTGVSQNPRHKITKRGQNVTFRCDPISEHNRLYWYRQTLGQGPEFLTYFQNEAQLEKSRLLSDRFSAERPKGSFSTLEIQRTEQGDSAMYLCASRSKLGGRDGYTFGSGTRLTVV.

This clonotype has only a few counts. The gene calls are TRBV20-1 and TRBJ2-7; TRBD1 aligns across 9 bases. This CDR3 has 16 residues. Germline loops: CDR1 DFQATT, CDR2 SNEGSKA (reference sequence). The ends lost 0 bases at V and 2 bases at J; junction bases unmatched: 8. The CDR3: CSARDRGTGTAYEQYF. The CDR3 DNA sequence: TGCAGTGCTAGAGATAGGGGGACAGGGACCGCCTACGAGCAGTACTTC.

V is TRBV27 and J is TRBJ1-6, with D perhaps matching TRBD1 (5 bases). The ends were cut back, 5 bases at V and 8 bases at J, with 13 bases in the middle. From germline, CDR1 is MNHEY and CDR2 SMNVEV (reference sequence). This CDR3 comprises 14 residues. The CDR3 here is CASSPGAVYSPLHF. The CDR3 coding sequence is TGTGCCAGCAGTCCCGGGGCAGTCTATTCACCCCTCCACTTT.

In this sample, this clonotype turned up a few times. V and J are TRBV4-1 and TRBJ1-5; 11 nucleotides match TRBD1. The germline V gene has CDR1 MGHRA and CDR2 YSYEKL. The V gene end was trimmed by 2 bases and the J gene end by 10 bases; junction bases not matched to a gene: 13. CDR3 size: 17 residues. The DNA for the CDR3 is TGCGCCAGCAGCCAACCCCGGACCGGGACAGGGGGTAAACCCCAGCATTTT. It yields the protein CASSQPRTGTGGKPQHF.

The chain is built from TRBV12-3 or TRBV12-4 and TRBJ2-3, with D unresolved. The length of the CDR3 is 12 residues. V was clipped by 2 bases and J by 5 bases, with 5 bases between them. CDR3 in DNA: TGTGCCAGCAGTTTAATCAGAGATACGCAGTATTTT. This translates into CASSLIRDTQYF.

The rearrangement joins TRBV29-1 to TRBJ2-1; 8 nucleotides match TRBD1. Germline CDR1 is SQVTM and CDR2 is ANQGSEA. The CDR3 is made up of 14 amino acids. V dropped 4 bases and J dropped 9; count of bases not matched to a gene: 11. The CDR3 coding sequence is TGCAGCGTTGTATCCGGACAGGGCATAGGTGAGCAGTTCTTC. It specifies CSVVSGQGIGEQFF.

The V gene is TRBV2, the J gene TRBJ1-2, with D possibly being TRBD1 (6 bases). The CDR3 runs 12 residues. Germline values: CDR1 SNHLY, CDR2 FYNNEI. The ends were cut back, 5 bases at V and 8 bases at J, with 12 bases in the middle. The CDR3 reads CASSTGTWGYTF. The CDR3 nucleotides read TGTGCCAGCAGTACGGGGACATGGGGCTACACCTTC.

This clonotype appeared a few times. This chain connects TRBV14 to TRBJ1-1; D unclear. The V gene lost 4 bases and the J gene lost 11 bases, with 14 bases spanning the gap. The germline V gene has CDR1 SGHDN and CDR2 FVKESK. The CDR3 runs to 12 residues. This CDR3 reads CASSPARGRAFF. CDR3 coding DNA: TGTGCCAGCAGCCCCGCACGAGGACGGGCTTTCTTT.

This clonotype came up a few times. V and J are TRBV6-5 and TRBJ1-5; the D is unclear. Germline V gives CDR1 MNHEY, CDR2 SVGAGI. Trimming stripped 5 bases from V and 3 bases from J, with 8 bases between. The CDR3 covers 13 residues. CDR3 coding DNA: TGTGCCAGCAGTCGGACCTACAATCAGCCCCAGCATTTT. As protein: CASSRTYNQPQHF.

The V call is TRBV29-1, the J call TRBJ2-7; D perhaps matches TRBD2 (6 bases). Germline CDR1 SQVTM, CDR2 ANQGSEA. The CDR3 is 14 amino acids. Trimming stripped 0 bases from V and 10 bases from J, with 19 bases between. CDR3 residues: CSVEDLQGWRAQYF. CDR3 bases: TGCAGCGTTGAAGATCTTCAGGGCTGGAGGGCCCAGTACTTC.

DNA of the CDR3: TGTGCCAGCGGCCTAGGCGGGGGGAATAAAGAGACCCAGTACTTC. Amino acids: CASGLGGGNKETQYF. The chain joins TRBV13 to TRBJ2-4, with 8 bases identical to TRBD2. The J call may be in error: the DNA end matches TRBJ2-5 better. The CDR3 sequence is 15 residues long. Germline values: CDR1 PRHDT, CDR2 FYEKMQ (reference sequence).

The rearrangement joins TRBV27 to TRBJ2-4; maybe TRBD1 (5 bases). The length of the CDR3 is 17 residues. Germline V lookup: CDR1 MNHEY, CDR2 SMNVEV (reference sequence). V was cut by 4 bases and J by 0 bases, with 16 bases left in between. CDR3 amino acids: CASSSSQGYLAKNIQYF. Written as DNA, the CDR3 is TGTGCCAGCAGTTCATCTCAGGGATACCTAGCCAAAAACATTCAGTACTTC.

The J gene is TRBJ2-3, the V gene TRBV20-1, with D perhaps TRBD2 (5 bases). Germline V lookup: CDR1 DFQATT, CDR2 SNEGSKA (reference sequence). Trimming took off 2 bases at V and 5 bases at J, with 14 bases between the two ends. The length of the CDR3 is 14 residues. CDR3: CSARSRGWGDTQYF. The DNA for the CDR3 is TGCAGTGCTAGAAGTAGAGGGTGGGGAGATACGCAGTATTTT.